The entry that follows covers one TCR beta chain sequence. This entry belongs to a study of blood T cell repertoires in COVID-19. At the level of the study: Acute and convalescent COVID-19 samples came from the United States, Italy and Spain.

The data were produced by immunoSEQ multiplex PCR, yet TCRdb's version contains in-frame clones alone and is incomplete. The sample lists under 300,000 clones, around 81% seen once, with 2.5% to 3.5% in the top ten. Germline CDR1 is LNHDA and CDR2 is SQIVND (reference sequence). The V and J ends lost 5 bases and 2 bases respectively, with 12 bases between them. The length of the CDR3 is 14 residues. Sequenced material: peripheral blood. The chain couples TRBV19 to TRBJ1-1; D unresolved. The source of this sequence is a woman aged 55-70 years with active or convalescent COVID-19. CDR3 protein: CASSWRAENTEAFF. The CDR3 nucleotides are TGTGCCAGTAGTTGGCGGGCGGAAAACACTGAAGCTTTCTTT. The variable domain in full, with the rest retrieved from reference TRBV19 and TRBJ1-1, is DGGITQSPKYLFRKEGQNVTLSCEQNLNHDAMYWYRQDPGQGLRLIYYSQIVNDFQKGDIAEGYSVSREKKESFPLTVTSAQKNPTAFYLCASSWRAENTEAFFGQGTRLTVV.